This T cell receptor beta chain was sequenced in a study of radiation and T cells in renal cell carcinoma. Some clones are missing from TCRdb's copy, which holds only in-frame ones; the method was immunoSEQ multiplex PCR. This sample has 150,000 to 200,000 clones, with about nine tenths found just once. Time point here: blood 4 weeks post-SBRT, at nephrectomy. Treatment indicated: 15 Gy SBRT to primary tumor, nephrectomy 4 weeks later. Radiation-treated patients gave blood at baseline, week 2 and week 4. Sequencing was performed on blood, taken from a patient whose treatment included radiotherapy and nephrectomy. This sequence originates from a woman in her fifties or sixties with renal cell carcinoma.

CDR3 residues: CASNQGLLEETQYF. CDR3 bases: TGTGCCAGCAACCAGGGGCTATTAGAAGAGACCCAGTACTTC. V usage is TRBV2 and J usage is TRBJ2-5, with TRBD1 as a possible D gene (6 bases). Between the trimmed V and J ends, which lost 7 bases and 3 bases, there was a span of 15 bases. Germline V lookup: CDR1 SNHLY, CDR2 FYNNEI. This CDR3 contains 14 residues.